This T cell receptor (beta chain) came from a study of vaccination effects on CD4 cells after COVID-19. Study-level findings and limits: In vaccinees who were healthy, merely 1 out of 255 vaccine-induced clones cross-reacted with common cold coronaviruses. The study found marked clonal contraction of infection- and vaccine-induced clones late after vaccination.

Using immunoSEQ multiplex PCR, the repertoire was profiled, and TCRdb retains in-frame clones only, with some absent. Of 30,000 to 35,000 clones listed, around three quarters were seen once; the top ten hold under 30%. This clone has more than one count but fewer than ten. As yet, its antigen is unknown. Ahead of sequencing, the ViraFEST assay grew antigen-specific CD4+ T cells using viral peptide pools. Culturing for ten to eleven days preceded CD4+ T cell isolation. Nobody among the vaccine recipients had prior SARS-CoV-2 infection (nucleocapsid antibodies were negative). The researchers cultured some 1.9 million PBMC per well with 8.5 to 10 IU/ml IL-2 and roughly 10 ug/ml peptides. The CDR3 spans 16 residues. Deletions cut 1 base from V and 4 bases from J, with 13 bases between. Germline CDR1 is MGHRA and CDR2 is YSYEKL.

The TCR comes from a human donor who received a COVID-19 vaccine. The chain has TRBV4-1 and TRBJ1-4; no clear D. The material was CD4+ T cells from PBMCs cultured with HCoV-OC43 spike peptides, obtained before COVID-19 vaccination. Subset noted: HCoV-OC43 spike overlapping peptide pool stimulation. The CDR3 nucleotides read TGCGCCAGCAGCCAAGGGACGGGATTGGATAATGAAAAACTGTTTTTT. It translates to CASSQGTGLDNEKLFF.